This TCR beta chain emerged from a study of blood T cell repertoires in COVID-19. This CDR3 comprises 14 residues. V lost 4 bases to trimming and J lost 1 base, with 8 bases between them. Per germline, CDR1 LGHDT and CDR2 YNNKEL (reference sequence). Profiled with immunoSEQ multiplex PCR; TCRdb holds only in-frame clones, not every one. The sample shows over 130,000 clones, about 77% of them seen only once. Sequencing input: peripheral blood. The clonotype originates from a woman aged 45-59 years with active or convalescent COVID-19. V usage is TRBV3-1 (or the pseudogene TRBV3-2) and J usage is TRBJ1-3; D call uncertain. CDR3 coding DNA: TGTGCCAGCAGCCCTGGAGGGTCTGGAAACACCATATATTTT. Protein sequence: CASSPGGSGNTIYF.